This is a list of T cell receptor beta chains from one sample in a study of blood T cell repertoires in COVID-19. Sequencing used immunoSEQ multiplex PCR; TCRdb keeps in-frame clones, though not all of them. There are over 150,000 clones in the sample; about 88% occur only once, and approximately 6.5% lies in the top ten. Sequenced sample: PBMCs or T cells enriched from blood (not recorded which). The source of these receptors is a woman aged 45-60 years who had recovered from COVID-19. CDR3s include the opening cysteine and the closing phenylalanine or tryptophan. D genes are given only for firm matches. Size tells how often a clone was seen (once, few, many) or the class of an expanded clone, and some rows leave it out.

TGTGCCAGCAGCTTAGCCACCGAAGGCGTAGCTGACACAGATACGCAGTATTTT,CASSLATEGVADTDTQYF,TRBJ2-3,-,TRBV7-9,-
TGCGCCAGCAGCCCCGCGCAAGATCGGGGAATGAATTCACCCCTCCACTTT,CASSPAQDRGMNSPLHF,TRBJ1-6,-,TRBV4-1,-
TGTGCCAGCAGCTTAAGAAGCCCGACAGGGAATGAAAAACTGTTTTTT,CASSLRSPTGNEKLFF,TRBJ1-4,few,TRBV7-9,TRBD1
TGTGCCACCAGCCCACCTGGAGTGAGCAACACCATATATTTT,CATSPPGVSNTIYF,TRBJ1-3,-,TRBV15,-
TGTGCCAGCAGCCCGGGACAGACCTACGAGCAGTACTTC,CASSPGQTYEQYF,TRBJ2-7,-,TRBV6-5,TRBD1
TGTGCCAGCTCACCGGGACAGAGAAACTATGGCTACACCTTC,CASSPGQRNYGYTF,TRBJ1-2,-,TRBV18,TRBD1
TGTGCCAGCAGTGCCCCAGGGTTGGGTCCGGCCAAAAACATTCAGTACTTC,CASSAPGLGPAKNIQYF,TRBJ2-4,-,TRBV27,-
TGCAGTGCTTACAGCCCCCCAGAGCAGTTCTTC,CSAYSPPEQFF,TRBJ2-1,-,TRBV20-1,-
TGCGCCAGCAGCCATGATACACGGCTAGGAGATACGCAGTATTTT,CASSHDTRLGDTQYF,TRBJ2-3,-,TRBV4-1,-
TGTGCCAGCAGCCGGGACAGGGTAGGGTATGAAAAACTGTTTTTT,CASSRDRVGYEKLFF,TRBJ1-4,-,TRBV3-1/TRBV3-2,TRBD1
TGTGCCAGTAGTATATCGGACAAAGTGCATGAAGCTTTCTTT,CASSISDKVHEAFF,TRBJ1-1,-,TRBV19,-
TGTGCCAGCAGCTTACAAATGAACATTCAGTACTTC,CASSLQMNIQYF,TRBJ2-4,-,TRBV11-1,-
TGCAGCGTTGAACCCCCGGGACAGGGGGCCTATGGCTACACCTTC,CSVEPPGQGAYGYTF,TRBJ1-2,-,TRBV29-1,TRBD1
TGCGCCAGCAGCCAAGAATGGGCTGAAAACACTGAAGCTTTCTTT,CASSQEWAENTEAFF,TRBJ1-1,-,TRBV4-3,-
TGTGCCAGCAGCTTAGCGGGGACAGGCAGGGGCTACACCTTC,CASSLAGTGRGYTF,TRBJ1-2,-,TRBV7-8,TRBD1
TGCGCCAGCAGTGTTGGGAATCGCGGGGGCTACACTGAAGCTTTCTTT,CASSVGNRGGYTEAFF,TRBJ1-1,-,TRBV10-1,-